This T cell receptor beta chain derives from a study of T cells in Graves' hyperthyroidism and ophthalmopathy. RNA transcripts gave rise to amplified TCR beta CDR3 regions. HTBI primers drove first-round RT-PCR of the TCR CDR3. From the multiplex PCR reads, TCRdb called clonotypes with MiXCR, one entry per CDR3 protein. This repertoire shows a few hundred thousand distinct CDR3 sequences, about 16% found once; its top ten account for 3% to 4%. The CDR3 runs 15 residues. The germline V gene encodes CDR1 KGHSH and CDR2 LQKENI. V was clipped by 0 bases and J by 3 bases, with 11 bases between them. The rearrangement uses TRBV18 and TRBJ1-2; a possible D gene is TRBD1 (5 bases). Material: blood. The receptor was derived from a woman in her 40s with Graves' ophthalmopathy. The CDR3 DNA is TGTGCCAGCTCACCACCTTACGGGACGGACTATGGCTACACCTTC. Its translation: CASSPPYGTDYGYTF.